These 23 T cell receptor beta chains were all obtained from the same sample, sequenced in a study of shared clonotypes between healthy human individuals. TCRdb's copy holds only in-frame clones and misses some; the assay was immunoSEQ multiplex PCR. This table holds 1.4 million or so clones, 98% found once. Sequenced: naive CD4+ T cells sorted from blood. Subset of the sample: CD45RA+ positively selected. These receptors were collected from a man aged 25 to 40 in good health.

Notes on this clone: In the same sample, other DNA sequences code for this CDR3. This chain's CDR3 is CASSLIDTQYF. In nucleotides, the CDR3 is TGCGCCAGCAGCTTGATAGATACGCAGTATTTT. V usage is TRBV5-1 and J usage is TRBJ2-3; D gene ambiguous. V was shortened by 1 base and J by 5 bases, with 2 bases between the two germline ends. The CDR3 extends over 11 amino acids. Germline V CDR1 and CDR2: SGHRS, YFSETQ.

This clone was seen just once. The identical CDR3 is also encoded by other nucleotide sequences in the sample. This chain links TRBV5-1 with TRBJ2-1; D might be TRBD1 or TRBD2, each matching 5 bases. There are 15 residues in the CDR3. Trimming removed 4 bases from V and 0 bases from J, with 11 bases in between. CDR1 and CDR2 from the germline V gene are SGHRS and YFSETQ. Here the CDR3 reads CASSLVGASYNEQFF. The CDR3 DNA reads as TGCGCCAGCAGCCTAGTCGGGGCCTCCTACAATGAGCAGTTCTTC. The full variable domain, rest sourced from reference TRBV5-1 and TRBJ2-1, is KAGVTQTPRYLIKTRGQQVTLSCSPISGHRSVSWYQQTPGQGLQFLFEYFSETQRNKGNFPGRFSGRQFSNSRSEMNVSTLELGDSALYLCASSLVGASYNEQFFGPGTRLTVL.

CDR3 nucleotide sequence: TGCGCCAGCAGCTTGGAGGTGTCTGGGGATGAGCAGTTCTTC. Translated, it gives CASSLEVSGDEQFF. This chain uses TRBV5-1 with TRBJ2-1; D remains unclear. CDR1 and CDR2 from the germline V gene are SGHRS and YFSETQ. CDR3 length: 14 residues. Trimming removed 0 bases at V and 8 bases at J, with 12 bases between.

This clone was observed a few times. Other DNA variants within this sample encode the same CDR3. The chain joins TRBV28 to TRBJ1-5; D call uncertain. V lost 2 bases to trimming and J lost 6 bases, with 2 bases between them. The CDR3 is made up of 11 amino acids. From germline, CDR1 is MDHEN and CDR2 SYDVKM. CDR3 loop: CASSLGQPQHF. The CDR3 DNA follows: TGTGCCAGCAGTTTAGGTCAGCCCCAGCATTTT.

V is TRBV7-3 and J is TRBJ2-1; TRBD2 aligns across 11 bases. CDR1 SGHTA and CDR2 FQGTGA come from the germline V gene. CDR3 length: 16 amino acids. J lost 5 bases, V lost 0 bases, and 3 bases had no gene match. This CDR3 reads CASSLTGLAEHNEQFF. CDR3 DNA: TGTGCCAGCAGCTTAACGGGACTAGCGGAACACAATGAGCAGTTCTTC.

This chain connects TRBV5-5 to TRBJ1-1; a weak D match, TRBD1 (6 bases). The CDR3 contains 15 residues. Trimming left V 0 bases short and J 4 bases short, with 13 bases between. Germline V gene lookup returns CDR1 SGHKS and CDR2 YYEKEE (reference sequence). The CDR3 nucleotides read TGTGCCAGCAGCTTGGAGGGGGTCGAGGGCACTGAAGCTTTCTTT. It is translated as CASSLEGVEGTEAFF.

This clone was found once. CDR3 DNA sequence: TGCGCCAGCAGCACGGGACGGCACAATGAGCAGTTCTTC. This encodes CASSTGRHNEQFF. The chain carries TRBV4-1 and TRBJ2-1; D is tentatively TRBD1 or TRBD2 (5 bases each). Trimming removed 5 bases from V and 5 bases from J, with 10 bases in between. The CDR3 contains 13 residues. CDR1 and CDR2 from the germline V gene are MGHRA and YSYEKL.

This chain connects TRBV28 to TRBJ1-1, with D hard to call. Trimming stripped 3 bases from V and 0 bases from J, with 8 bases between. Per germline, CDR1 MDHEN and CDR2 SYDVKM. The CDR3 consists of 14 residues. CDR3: CASSLATMNTEAFF. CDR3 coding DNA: TGTGCCAGCAGTTTGGCAACCATGAACACTGAAGCTTTCTTT.

CDR3 DNA: TGTGCCAGCAGCTTTATACGGAAGGGCGGTGAGCAGTTCTTC. Translating it yields CASSFIRKGGEQFF. V usage is TRBV7-8 and J usage is TRBJ2-1; D gene uncertain. CDR3 length: 14 amino acids. Germline CDR1 is SGHVS and CDR2 is FQNEAQ. Trimming removed 3 bases from V and 9 bases from J, with 15 bases in between.

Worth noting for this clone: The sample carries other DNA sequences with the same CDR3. The CDR3 sequence: CASSLVAGGTYEQYF. CDR3 in DNA: TGCGCCAGCAGCTTGGTAGCGGGAGGCACCTACGAGCAGTACTTC. V is TRBV5-1 and J is TRBJ2-7; 10 bases are a match to TRBD2. The V segment lost 0 bases and the J segment 2 bases; nucleotides outside the gene matches: 2. The CDR3 extends over 15 amino acids. Per germline, CDR1 SGHRS and CDR2 YFSETQ.

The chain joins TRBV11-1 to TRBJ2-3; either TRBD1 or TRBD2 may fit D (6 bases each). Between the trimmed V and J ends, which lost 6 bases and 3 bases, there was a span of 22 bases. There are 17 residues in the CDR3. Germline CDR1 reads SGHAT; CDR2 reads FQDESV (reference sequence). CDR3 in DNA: TGTGCCAGCAGTAGCGGCTCGGGGGCTATCGGGACAGATACGCAGTATTTT. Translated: CASSSGSGAIGTDTQYF.

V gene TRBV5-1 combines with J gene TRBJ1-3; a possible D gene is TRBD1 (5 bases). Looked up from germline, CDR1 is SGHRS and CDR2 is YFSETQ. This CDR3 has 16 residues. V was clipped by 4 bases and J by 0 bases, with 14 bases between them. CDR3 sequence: CASSRDSLASGNTIYF. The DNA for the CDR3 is TGCGCCAGCAGCCGGGACTCGCTCGCCTCTGGAAACACCATATATTTT.

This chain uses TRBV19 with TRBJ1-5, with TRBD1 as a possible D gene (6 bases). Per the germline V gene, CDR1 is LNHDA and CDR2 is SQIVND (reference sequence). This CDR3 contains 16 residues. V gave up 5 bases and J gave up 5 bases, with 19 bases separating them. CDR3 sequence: CASSAPRGDQDQPQHF. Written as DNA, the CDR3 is TGTGCCAGTAGTGCCCCCAGGGGCGATCAGGATCAGCCCCAGCATTTT.

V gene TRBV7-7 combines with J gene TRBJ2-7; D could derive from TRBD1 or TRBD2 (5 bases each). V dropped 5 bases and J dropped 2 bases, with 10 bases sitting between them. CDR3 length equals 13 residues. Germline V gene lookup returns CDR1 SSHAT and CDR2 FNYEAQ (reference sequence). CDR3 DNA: TGTGCCAGCAGCGAGGGACGGACCTACGAGCAGTACTTC. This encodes CASSEGRTYEQYF.

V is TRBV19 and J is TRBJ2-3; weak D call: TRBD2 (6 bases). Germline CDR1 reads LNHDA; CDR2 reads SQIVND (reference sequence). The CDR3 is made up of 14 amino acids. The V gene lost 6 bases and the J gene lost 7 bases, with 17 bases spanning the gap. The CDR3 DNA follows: TGTGCCAGTAGCATCTTATACGGGAGTTATACGCAGTATTTT. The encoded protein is CASSILYGSYTQYF. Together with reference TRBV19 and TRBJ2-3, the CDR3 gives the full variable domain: DGGITQSPKYLFRKEGQNVTLSCEQNLNHDAMYWYRQDPGQGLRLIYYSQIVNDFQKGDIAEGYSVSREKKESFPLTVTSAQKNPTAFYLCASSILYGSYTQYFGPGTRLTVL.

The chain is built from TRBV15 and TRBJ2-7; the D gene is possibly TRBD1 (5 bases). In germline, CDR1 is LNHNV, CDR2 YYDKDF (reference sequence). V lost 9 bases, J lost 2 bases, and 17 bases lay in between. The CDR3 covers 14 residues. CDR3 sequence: CATSAPGNPYEQYF. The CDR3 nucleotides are TGTGCCACAAGTGCCCCAGGGAACCCCTACGAGCAGTACTTC.

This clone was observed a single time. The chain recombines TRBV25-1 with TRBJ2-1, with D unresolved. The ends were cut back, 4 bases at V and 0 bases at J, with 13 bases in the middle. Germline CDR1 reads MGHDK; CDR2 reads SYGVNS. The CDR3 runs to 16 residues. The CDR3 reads CASSGAGRSSYNEQFF. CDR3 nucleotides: TGTGCCAGCAGTGGGGCTGGACGGAGCTCCTACAATGAGCAGTTCTTC.

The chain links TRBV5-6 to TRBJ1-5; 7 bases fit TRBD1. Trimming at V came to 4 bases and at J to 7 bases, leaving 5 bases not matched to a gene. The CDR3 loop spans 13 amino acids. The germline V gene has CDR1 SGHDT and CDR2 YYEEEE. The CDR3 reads CASSRGGDQPQHF. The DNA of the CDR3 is TGTGCCAGCAGCCGAGGGGGCGACCAGCCCCAGCATTTT. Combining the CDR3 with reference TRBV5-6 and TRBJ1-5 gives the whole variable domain DAGVTQSPTHLIKTRGQQVTLRCSPKSGHDTVSWYQQALGQGPQFIFQYYEEEERQRGNFPDRFSGHQFPNYSSELNVNALLLGDSALYLCASSRGGDQPQHFGDGTRLSIL.

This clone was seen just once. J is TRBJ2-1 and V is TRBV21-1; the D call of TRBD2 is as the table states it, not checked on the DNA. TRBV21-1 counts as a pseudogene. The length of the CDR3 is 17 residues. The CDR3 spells CASSKECMGGRNNEQFF. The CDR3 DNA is TGTGCCAGCAGCAAAGAGTGTATGGGAGGACGGAACAATGAGCAGTTCTTC.

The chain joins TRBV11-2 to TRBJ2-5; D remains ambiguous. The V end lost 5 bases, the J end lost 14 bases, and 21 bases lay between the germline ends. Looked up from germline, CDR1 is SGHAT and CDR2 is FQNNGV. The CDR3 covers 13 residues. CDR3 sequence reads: CASSPPAERLRYF. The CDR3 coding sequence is TGTGCCAGCAGCCCTCCGGCTGAGCGCCTGAGATACTTC.

This CDR3 is CASSQAPGQPLNQPQHF. CDR3 DNA: TGCGCCAGCAGCCAAGCACCGGGACAGCCCTTGAATCAGCCCCAGCATTTT. The V gene is TRBV4-1, the J gene TRBJ1-5; 7 bases line up with TRBD1. The CDR3 is 17 amino acids. CDR1 is MGHRA, CDR2 YSYEKL, per germline. V shed 1 base, J shed 4 bases, and the junction held 10 bases outside the gene matches.

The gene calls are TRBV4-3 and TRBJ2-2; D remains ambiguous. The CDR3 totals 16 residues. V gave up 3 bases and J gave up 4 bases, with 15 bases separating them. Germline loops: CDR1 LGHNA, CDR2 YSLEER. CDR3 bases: TGCGCCAGCAGCCACGGGCCAAACGTCGTCACCGGGGAGCTGTTTTTT. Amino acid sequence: CASSHGPNVVTGELFF.

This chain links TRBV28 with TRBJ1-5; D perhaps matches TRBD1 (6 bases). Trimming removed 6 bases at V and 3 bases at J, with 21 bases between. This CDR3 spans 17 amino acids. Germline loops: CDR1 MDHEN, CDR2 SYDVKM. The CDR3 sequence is CASRRISGARANQPQHF. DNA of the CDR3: TGTGCCAGCAGAAGGATCTCAGGGGCGAGGGCCAATCAGCCCCAGCATTTT.